A selection of T cell receptor beta chains follows, all from one sample in a study of OX40 agonist ivuxolimab in advanced cancers. Repertoires were generated with immunoSEQ multiplex PCR, while TCRdb's copy carries only in-frame clones and drops some. The sample has about 84,000 clones; roughly nine tenths are singletons. Sequencing was performed on CD4+ or CD8+ T cells sorted from blood, taken in a trial of the OX40 agonist ivuxolimab. These receptor sequences come from an adult with an advanced solid tumor such as melanoma, head and neck, liver or kidney cancer. The CDR3 runs from the conserved cysteine through the conserved F or W. A D gene is named only where the DNA matches it firmly. Not all rows give a size; the values are once, few, many and, for expanded clones, a class.

j_call | d_call | v_call | cdr3_length | clone_size | cdr3_nt | cdr3_aa
TRBJ1-4 | - | TRBV11-2 | 14 | - | TGTGCCAGCAGCCCTAGGGGTACTGGAGAAAAACTGTTTTTT | CASSPRGTGEKLFF
TRBJ2-3 | - | TRBV15 | 16 | once | TGTGCCACCAGCATGAGAGCTAACCCTAGCACAGATACGCAGTATTTT | CATSMRANPSTDTQYF
TRBJ2-3 | - | TRBV21-1 | 13 | - | TGTGCCAGCAGCCGTGCAGGGGGAGATACGCAGTATTTT | CASSRAGGDTQYF
TRBJ1-1 | - | TRBV18 | 15 | - | TGTGCCAGCTCAACGACCGCCCCCGGGGTTACTGAAGCTTTCTTT | CASSTTAPGVTEAFF
TRBJ1-2 | - | TRBV18 | 12 | - | TGTGCCAGCTCACCTGGGGATCCTGGCTACACCTTC | CASSPGDPGYTF
TRBJ1-4 | TRBD1 | TRBV28 | 15 | - | TGTGCCAGCAGTTCCCGGACAGGGGTATGGGAAAAACTGTTTTTT | CASSSRTGVWEKLFF
TRBJ1-1 | - | TRBV19 | 12 | - | TGTGCCAGTAGTATTGACCAGGGTTCAGCTTTCTTT | CASSIDQGSAFF
TRBJ1-4 | - | TRBV6-5 | 16 | - | TGTGCCAGCAGTTTCGCCCAGGGCGGAGGTAATGAAAAACTGTTTTTT | CASSFAQGGGNEKLFF
TRBJ2-1 | - | TRBV29-1 | 13 | - | TGCAGCGGGGACGGACGGGGCCCCAATGAGCAGTTCTTC | CSGDGRGPNEQFF
TRBJ1-1 | - | TRBV5-1 | 14 | - | TGCGCCAGCAGCTTATCAGGGGTTCCCACTGAAGCTTTCTTT | CASSLSGVPTEAFF
TRBJ2-3 | TRBD2 | TRBV4-1 | 17 | - | TGCGCCAGCAGCCAAGTACGGCTAGCGGGGTGGACAGATACGCAGTATTTT | CASSQVRLAGWTDTQYF
TRBJ2-3 | - | TRBV19 | 17 | - | TGTGCCAGTAGTAGAGGACAGACTATCATCCGCACAGATACGCAGTATTTT | CASSRGQTIIRTDTQYF
TRBJ2-5 | - | TRBV9 | 15 | - | TGTGCCAGCACCCCTACAGGGTATCATCAAGAGACCCAGTACTTC | CASTPTGYHQETQYF